This is a list of T cell receptor beta chains from one sample in a study of blood T cell repertoires in COVID-19. Sequencing was performed with immunoSEQ multiplex PCR; in TCRdb, only in-frame clones are kept and a portion is missing. Found here are 68,000 or so clones, roughly four fifths of them singletons; the top ten hold roughly 39%. Sample: peripheral blood. Receptor source: a human donor in a cohort sampled during active COVID-19. Each CDR3 is given with its conserved first and last residue.

J: TRBJ1-2; V: TRBV7-9; CDR3: CASSEGTGGPYGYTF
J: TRBJ2-2; V: TRBV5-1; CDR3: CASSLYQGVVGELFF
J: TRBJ2-5; V: TRBV20-1; CDR3: CSATFEVIQYF
J: TRBJ2-5; V: TRBV11-2; CDR3: CASSLRKTGLLETQYF
J: TRBJ1-6; V: TRBV28; CDR3: CASTPAGTGLEGSSYNSPLHF
J: TRBJ2-7; V: TRBV5-1; CDR3: CASSSGTGEYEQYF
J: TRBJ2-1; V: TRBV6-5; CDR3: CASSKWGQQNEQFF
J: TRBJ1-2; V: TRBV5-1; CDR3: CASSLGFFGTTANYGYTF
J: TRBJ1-2; V: TRBV10-3; CDR3: CAISDGQGYYGYTF
J: TRBJ1-3; V: TRBV5-6; CDR3: CASSHSGNTIYF
J: TRBJ2-7; V: TRBV6-5; CDR3: CASIRGRDFYEQYF
J: TRBJ1-2; V: TRBV15; CDR3: CATSSGGSGRKYGYTF
J: TRBJ2-1; V: TRBV30; CDR3: CAWSLSGEPYNEQFF
J: TRBJ2-1; V: TRBV7-9; CDR3: CASSFSRRYNEQFF
J: TRBJ2-7; V: TRBV28; CDR3: CASSYWTAASYEQYF
J: TRBJ1-2; V: TRBV7-9; CDR3: CASSFLGQGYGYTF
J: TRBJ1-6; V: TRBV6-5; CDR3: CASSYQGDNSPLHF
J: TRBJ1-2; V: TRBV28; CDR3: CASSLSQGVGGYTF
J: TRBJ1-2; V: TRBV12-3/TRBV12-4; CDR3: CASYGAGEGYTF
J: TRBJ2-1; V: TRBV28; CDR3: CASSFHRTGYNEQFF
J: TRBJ2-3; V: TRBV19; CDR3: CASSTPRSTSGASTDTQYF
J: TRBJ1-2; V: TRBV5-5; CDR3: CASSSERDRISNGYTF
J: TRBJ2-7; V: TRBV7-2; CDR3: CASSFTRNYEQYF
J: TRBJ1-1; V: TRBV18; CDR3: CASSSRDRVRKNTEAFF
J: TRBJ2-5; V: TRBV7-8; CDR3: CASSIERQGSRETQYF
J: TRBJ1-4; V: TRBV9; CDR3: CASSVDHREGEKLFF
J: TRBJ1-5; V: TRBV6-5; CDR3: CASNDRHSNQPQHF
J: TRBJ1-1; V: TRBV12-3/TRBV12-4; CDR3: CASSLKGGTEAFF
J: TRBJ2-3; V: TRBV4-3; CDR3: CASSQVHPAGGGDTQYF
J: TRBJ2-5; V: TRBV28; CDR3: CASSFSLEPGRETQYF
J: TRBJ2-3; V: TRBV15; CDR3: CATTGARDTQYF
J: TRBJ1-1; V: TRBV30; CDR3: CAWSGQVGTEAFF
J: TRBJ2-4; V: TRBV21-1; CDR3: CASSTRDCLAKNIQYF
J: TRBJ1-1; V: TRBV7-9; CDR3: CASSRETGAFF
J: TRBJ2-5; V: TRBV5-1; CDR3: CASIGLAGTETQYF
J: TRBJ2-3; V: TRBV2; CDR3: CASSRLVTDTQYF
J: TRBJ2-5; V: TRBV7-2; CDR3: CASSLAGTTQETQYF
J: TRBJ1-1; V: TRBV19; CDR3: CASRADRVGVRGPRAFF
J: TRBJ1-6; V: TRBV4-1; CDR3: CASSQGQGAGYNSPLHF
J: TRBJ2-5; V: TRBV5-1; CDR3: CASSLEGGASETQYF
J: TRBJ1-3; V: TRBV27; CDR3: CASSFDRGPGNTIYF
J: TRBJ2-2; V: TRBV6-6; CDR3: CASSYSNAYTGELFF
J: TRBJ1-6; V: TRBV3-1/TRBV3-2; CDR3: CASSQDPGAGNSPLHF
J: TRBJ1-2; V: TRBV14; CDR3: CASSQDEGANYGYTF
J: TRBJ2-7; V: TRBV19; CDR3: CASSIVGGYEQYF
J: TRBJ2-1; V: TRBV9; CDR3: CASSPPHSSYNEQFF
J: TRBJ1-3; V: TRBV15; CDR3: CATSRARAATQAGNTIYF
J: TRBJ1-2; V: TRBV14; CDR3: CASSQVGTGENGYTF
J: TRBJ2-5; V: TRBV5-5; CDR3: CASSFQQETQYF
J: TRBJ1-2; V: TRBV5-5; CDR3: CASSFRTAYGYTF
J: TRBJ1-3; V: TRBV7-3; CDR3: CASSPGFSGNTIYF
J: TRBJ2-1; V: TRBV29-1; CDR3: CSSQTSGGPNEQFF
J: TRBJ2-3; V: TRBV18; CDR3: CASYRRRDSSTDTQYF
J: TRBJ1-4; V: TRBV10-1; CDR3: CASRGQGLGDEKLFF
J: TRBJ2-2; V: TRBV5-1; CDR3: CASSFKGEKDTGELFF
J: TRBJ2-5; V: TRBV3-1/TRBV3-2; CDR3: CASSQEGAGTQYF
J: TRBJ2-7; V: TRBV4-1; CDR3: CASSQTTSGGGLGTGGQYF
J: TRBJ2-5; V: TRBV30; CDR3: CAWSVRQETQYF
J: TRBJ2-5; V: TRBV4-2; CDR3: CASSQEPAGGQETQYF
J: TRBJ2-7; V: TRBV11-2; CDR3: CASRMQQGLAGVSYEQYF